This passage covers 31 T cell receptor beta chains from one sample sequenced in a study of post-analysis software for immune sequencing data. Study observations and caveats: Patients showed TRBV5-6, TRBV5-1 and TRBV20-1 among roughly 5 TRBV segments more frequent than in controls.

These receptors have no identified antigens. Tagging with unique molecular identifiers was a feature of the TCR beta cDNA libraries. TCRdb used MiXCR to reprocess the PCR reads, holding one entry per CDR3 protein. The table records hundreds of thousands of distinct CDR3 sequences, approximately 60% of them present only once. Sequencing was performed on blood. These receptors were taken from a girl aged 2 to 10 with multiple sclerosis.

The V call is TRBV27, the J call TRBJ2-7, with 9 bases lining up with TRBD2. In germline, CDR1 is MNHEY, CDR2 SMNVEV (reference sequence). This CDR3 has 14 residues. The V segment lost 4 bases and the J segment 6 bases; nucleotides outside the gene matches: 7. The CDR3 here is CASSWGSGSGEQYF. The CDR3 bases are TGTGCCAGCAGTTGGGGTAGCGGGAGCGGCGAGCAGTACTTC.

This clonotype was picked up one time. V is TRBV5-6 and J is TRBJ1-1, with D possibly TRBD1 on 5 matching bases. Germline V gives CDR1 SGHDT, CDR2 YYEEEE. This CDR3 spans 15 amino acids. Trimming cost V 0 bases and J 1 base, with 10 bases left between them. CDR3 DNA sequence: TGTGCCAGCAGCTTGGCCGGGGGAGGGAACACTGAAGCTTTCTTT. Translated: CASSLAGGGNTEAFF.

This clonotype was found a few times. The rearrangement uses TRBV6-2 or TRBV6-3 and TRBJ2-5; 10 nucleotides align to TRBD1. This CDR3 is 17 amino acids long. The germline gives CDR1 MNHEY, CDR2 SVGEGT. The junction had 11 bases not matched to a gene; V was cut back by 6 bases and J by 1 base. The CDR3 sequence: CASRLLTGTGVQETQYF. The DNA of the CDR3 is TGTGCCAGCAGACTGCTCACCGGGACAGGGGTCCAAGAGACCCAGTACTTC.

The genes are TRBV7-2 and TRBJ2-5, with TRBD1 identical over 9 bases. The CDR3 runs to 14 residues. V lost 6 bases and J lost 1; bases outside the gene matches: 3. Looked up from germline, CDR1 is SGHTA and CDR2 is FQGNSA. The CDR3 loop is CASREDRGQETQYF. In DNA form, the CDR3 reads TGTGCCAGCAGGGAGGACAGGGGCCAAGAGACCCAGTACTTC.

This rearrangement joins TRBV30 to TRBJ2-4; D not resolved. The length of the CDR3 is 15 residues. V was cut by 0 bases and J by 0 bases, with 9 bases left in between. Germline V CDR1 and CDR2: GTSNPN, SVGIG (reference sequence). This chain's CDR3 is CAWSVASIAKNIQYF. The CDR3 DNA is TGTGCCTGGAGTGTGGCCTCTATAGCCAAAAACATTCAGTACTTC.

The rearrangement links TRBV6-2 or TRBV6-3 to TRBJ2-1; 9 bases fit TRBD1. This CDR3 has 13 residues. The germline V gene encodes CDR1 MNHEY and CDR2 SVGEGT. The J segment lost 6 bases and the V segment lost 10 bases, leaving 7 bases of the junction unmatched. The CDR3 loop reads CATEGQGPNEQFF. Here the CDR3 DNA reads TGTGCCACCGAGGGACAGGGCCCCAATGAGCAGTTCTTC.

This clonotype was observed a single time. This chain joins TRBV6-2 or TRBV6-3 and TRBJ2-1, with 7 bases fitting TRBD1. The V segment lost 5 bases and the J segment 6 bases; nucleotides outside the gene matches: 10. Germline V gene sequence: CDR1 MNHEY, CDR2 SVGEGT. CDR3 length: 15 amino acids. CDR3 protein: CASSKSLGQFNEQFF. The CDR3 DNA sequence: TGTGCCAGCAGTAAAAGTTTGGGACAGTTCAATGAGCAGTTCTTC.

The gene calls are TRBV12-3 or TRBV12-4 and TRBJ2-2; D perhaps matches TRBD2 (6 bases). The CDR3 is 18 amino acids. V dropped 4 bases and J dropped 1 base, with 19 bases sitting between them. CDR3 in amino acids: CASSSPGPGVMNTGELFF. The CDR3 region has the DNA TGTGCCAGCAGTTCCCCGGGACCGGGGGTTATGAACACCGGGGAGCTGTTTTTT.

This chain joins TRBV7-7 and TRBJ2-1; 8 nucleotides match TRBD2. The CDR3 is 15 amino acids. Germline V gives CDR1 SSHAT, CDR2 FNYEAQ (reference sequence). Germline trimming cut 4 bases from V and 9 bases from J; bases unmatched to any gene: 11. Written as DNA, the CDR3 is TGTGCCAGCAGCTCCCGGGGGGGCCCGGACAGTGAGCAGTTCTTC. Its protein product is CASSSRGGPDSEQFF.

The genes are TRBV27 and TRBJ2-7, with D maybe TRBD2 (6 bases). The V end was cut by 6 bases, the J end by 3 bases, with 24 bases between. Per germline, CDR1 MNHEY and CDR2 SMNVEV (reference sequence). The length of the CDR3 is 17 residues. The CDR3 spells CASRQKGGRGRGYEQYF. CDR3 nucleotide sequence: TGTGCCAGCAGACAAAAGGGAGGAAGGGGAAGAGGCTACGAGCAGTACTTC.

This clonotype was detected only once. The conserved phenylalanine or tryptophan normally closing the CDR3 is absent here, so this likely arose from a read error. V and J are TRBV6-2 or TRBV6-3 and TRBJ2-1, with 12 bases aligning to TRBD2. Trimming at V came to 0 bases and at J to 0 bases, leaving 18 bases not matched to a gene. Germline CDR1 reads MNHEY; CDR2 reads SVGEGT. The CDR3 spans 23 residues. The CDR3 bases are TGTGCCAGCAGTTACTCCCGTAAGACTAGCGGGGGAGACAAGTTTAGCTCCTACAATGAGCAGTTCTTA. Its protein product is CASSYSRKTSGGDKFSSYNEQFL.

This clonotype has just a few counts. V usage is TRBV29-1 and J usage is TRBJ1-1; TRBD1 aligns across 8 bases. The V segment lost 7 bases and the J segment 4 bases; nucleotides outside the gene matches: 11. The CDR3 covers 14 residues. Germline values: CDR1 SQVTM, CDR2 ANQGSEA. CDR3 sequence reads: CSAARTGRSTEAFF. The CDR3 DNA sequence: TGCAGCGCCGCCCGGACAGGGAGGTCCACTGAAGCTTTCTTT. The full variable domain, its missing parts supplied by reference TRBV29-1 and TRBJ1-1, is SAVISQKPSRDICQRGTSLTIQCQVDSQVTMMFWYRQQPGQSLTLIATANQGSEATYESGFVIDKFPISRPNLTFSTLTVSNMSPEDSSIYLCSAARTGRSTEAFFGQGTRLTVV.

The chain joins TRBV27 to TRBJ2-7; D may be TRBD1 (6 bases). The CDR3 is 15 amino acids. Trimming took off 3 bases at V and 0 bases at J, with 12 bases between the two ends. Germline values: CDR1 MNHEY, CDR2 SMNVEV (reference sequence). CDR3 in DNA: TGTGCCAGCAGTTTTGCAGGGGTGAGCTCCTACGAGCAGTACTTC. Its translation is CASSFAGVSSYEQYF.

The CDR3 coding sequence is TGTGCCAGCAGCTTAGGGACTAGCGAGCCTCAGTTCTTC. Protein product: CASSLGTSEPQFF. The chain links TRBV7-2 to TRBJ2-1; 9 positions match TRBD2. V trimming: 1 base; J trimming: 13 bases; junction bases outside the gene matches: 5. The CDR3 runs 13 residues. Germline V gene lookup returns CDR1 SGHTA and CDR2 FQGNSA. Complete variable domain (other parts from reference TRBV7-2 and TRBJ2-1): GAGVSQSPSNKVTEKGKDVELRCDPISGHTALYWYRQSLGQGLEFLIYFQGNSAPDKSGLPSDRFSAERTGGSVSTLTIQRTQQEDSAVYLCASSLGTSEPQFFGPGTRLTVL.

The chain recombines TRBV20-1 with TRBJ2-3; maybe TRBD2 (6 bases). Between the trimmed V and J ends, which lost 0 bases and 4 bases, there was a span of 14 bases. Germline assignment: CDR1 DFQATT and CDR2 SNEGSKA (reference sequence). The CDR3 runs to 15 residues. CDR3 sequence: CSARDSGPSADTQYF. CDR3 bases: TGCAGTGCTAGAGATAGCGGTCCCTCCGCAGATACGCAGTATTTT.

CDR3 loop: CAISAAGGGSYNEQFF. CDR3 nucleotides: TGTGCCATCAGTGCCGCAGGGGGCGGGTCCTACAATGAGCAGTTCTTC. This rearrangement joins TRBV10-3 to TRBJ2-1; 8 bases agree with TRBD1. Trimming cost V 4 bases and J 1 base; bases outside gene matches: 6. Looked up from germline, CDR1 is ENHRY and CDR2 is SYGVKD. The CDR3 length is 16 residues.

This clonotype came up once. This CDR3 is CASSLETGPYGYTF. The CDR3 nucleotides are TGTGCCAGCAGTTTAGAGACAGGACCCTATGGCTACACCTTC. This chain connects TRBV12-3 or TRBV12-4 to TRBJ1-2, with D maybe TRBD1 (6 bases). Trimming shortened V by 1 base and J by 4 bases, and 10 bases separated the two germline ends. The CDR3 extends over 14 amino acids.

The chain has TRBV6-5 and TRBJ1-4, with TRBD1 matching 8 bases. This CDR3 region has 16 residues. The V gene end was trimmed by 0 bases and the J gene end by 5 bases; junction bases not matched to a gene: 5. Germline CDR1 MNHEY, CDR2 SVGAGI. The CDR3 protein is CASSYSSWTGNEKLFF. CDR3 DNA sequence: TGTGCCAGCAGTTACTCAAGTTGGACAGGGAATGAAAAACTGTTTTTT.

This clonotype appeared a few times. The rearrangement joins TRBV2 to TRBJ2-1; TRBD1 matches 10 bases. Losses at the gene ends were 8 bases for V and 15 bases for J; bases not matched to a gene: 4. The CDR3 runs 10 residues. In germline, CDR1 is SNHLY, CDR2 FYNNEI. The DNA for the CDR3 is TGTGCCAGCCGCCGGGACAGGGGGTTCTTC. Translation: CASRRDRGFF.

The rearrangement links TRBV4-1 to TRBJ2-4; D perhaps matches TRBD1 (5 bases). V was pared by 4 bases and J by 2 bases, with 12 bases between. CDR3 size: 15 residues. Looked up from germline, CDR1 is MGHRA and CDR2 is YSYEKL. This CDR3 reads CASSPVGATKNIQYF. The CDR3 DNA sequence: TGCGCCAGCAGCCCTGTAGGGGCGACCAAAAACATTCAGTACTTC.

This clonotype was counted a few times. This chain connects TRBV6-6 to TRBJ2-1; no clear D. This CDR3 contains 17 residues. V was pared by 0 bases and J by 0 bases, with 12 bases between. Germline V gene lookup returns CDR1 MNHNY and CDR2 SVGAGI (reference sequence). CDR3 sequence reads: CASSYSATTFSYNEQFF. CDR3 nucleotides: TGTGCCAGCAGTTACTCGGCTACTACCTTCTCCTACAATGAGCAGTTCTTC.

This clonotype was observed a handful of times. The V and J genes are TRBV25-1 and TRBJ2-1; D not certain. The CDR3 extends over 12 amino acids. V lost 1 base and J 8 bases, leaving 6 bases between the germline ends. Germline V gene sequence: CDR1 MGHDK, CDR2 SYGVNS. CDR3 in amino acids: CASSESFDEQFF. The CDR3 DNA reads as TGTGCCAGCAGTGAATCTTTCGATGAGCAGTTCTTC.

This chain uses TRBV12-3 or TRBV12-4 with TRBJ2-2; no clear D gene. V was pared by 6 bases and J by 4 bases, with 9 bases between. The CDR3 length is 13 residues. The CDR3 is CASRNSPTGELFF. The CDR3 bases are TGTGCCAGCAGGAATAGCCCCACCGGGGAGCTGTTTTTT.

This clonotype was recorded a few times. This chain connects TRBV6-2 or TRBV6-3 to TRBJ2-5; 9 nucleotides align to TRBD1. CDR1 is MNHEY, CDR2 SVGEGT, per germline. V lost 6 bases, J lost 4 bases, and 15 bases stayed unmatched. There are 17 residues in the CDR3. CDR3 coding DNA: TGTGCCAGCAGCTACACCCTGGGACAGGGAAAAGGAGAGACCCAGTACTTC. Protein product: CASSYTLGQGKGETQYF.

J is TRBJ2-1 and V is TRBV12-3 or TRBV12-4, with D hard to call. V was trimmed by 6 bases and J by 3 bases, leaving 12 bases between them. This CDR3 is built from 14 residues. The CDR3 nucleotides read TGTGCCAGCAGCCGCCCTGGCGACTACAATGAGCAGTTCTTC. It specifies CASSRPGDYNEQFF.

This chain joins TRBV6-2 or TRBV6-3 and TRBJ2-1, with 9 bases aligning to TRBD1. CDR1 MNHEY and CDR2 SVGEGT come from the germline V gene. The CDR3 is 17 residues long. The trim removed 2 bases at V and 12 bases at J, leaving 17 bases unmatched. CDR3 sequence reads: CASSYAIAGTGKWGQFF. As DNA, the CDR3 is TGTGCCAGCAGTTACGCGATAGCCGGGACAGGGAAATGGGGGCAGTTCTTC.

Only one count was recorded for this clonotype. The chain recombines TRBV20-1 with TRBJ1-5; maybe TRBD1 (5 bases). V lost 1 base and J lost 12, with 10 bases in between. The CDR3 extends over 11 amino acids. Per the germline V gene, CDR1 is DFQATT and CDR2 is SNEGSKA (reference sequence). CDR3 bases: TGCAGTGCTAGAGTTGGGGCTCTCCAGCATTTT. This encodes CSARVGALQHF.

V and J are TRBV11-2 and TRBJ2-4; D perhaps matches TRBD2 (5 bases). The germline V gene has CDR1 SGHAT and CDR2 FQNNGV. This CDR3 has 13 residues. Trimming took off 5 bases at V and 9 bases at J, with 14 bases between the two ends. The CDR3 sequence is CASSPIGKAIQYF. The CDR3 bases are TGTGCCAGCAGCCCGATCGGGAAGGCCATTCAGTACTTC.

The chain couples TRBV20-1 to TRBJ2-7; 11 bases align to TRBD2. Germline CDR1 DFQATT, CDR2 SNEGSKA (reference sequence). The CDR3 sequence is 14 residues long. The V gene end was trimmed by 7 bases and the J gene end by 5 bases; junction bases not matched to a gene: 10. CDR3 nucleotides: TGCAGTGTATTAGCGGGAGGGCTTTCGGACGAGCAGTACTTC. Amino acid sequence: CSVLAGGLSDEQYF.

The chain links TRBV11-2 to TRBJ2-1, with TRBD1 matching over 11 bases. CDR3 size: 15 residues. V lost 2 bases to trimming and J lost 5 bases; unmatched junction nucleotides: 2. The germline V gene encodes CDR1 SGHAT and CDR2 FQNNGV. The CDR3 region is CASSLQGQGDNEQFF. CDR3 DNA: TGTGCCAGCAGCTTACAGGGACAGGGGGACAATGAGCAGTTCTTC. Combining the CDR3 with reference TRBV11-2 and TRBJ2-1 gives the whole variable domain EAGVAQSPRYKIIEKRQSVAFWCNPISGHATLYWYQQILGQGPKLLIQFQNNGVVDDSQLPKDRFSAERLKGVDSTLKIQPAKLEDSAVYLCASSLQGQGDNEQFFGPGTRLTVL.

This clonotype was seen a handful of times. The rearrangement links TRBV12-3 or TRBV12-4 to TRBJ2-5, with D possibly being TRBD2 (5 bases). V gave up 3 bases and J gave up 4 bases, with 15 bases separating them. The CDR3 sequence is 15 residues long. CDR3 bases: TGTGCCAGCAGTTTTTCCGGCAAAGGAGGAGAGACCCAGTACTTC. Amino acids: CASSFSGKGGETQYF.